The 14 T cell receptor beta chains below come from one sample, sequenced in a study of blood T cell repertoires in COVID-19 (dated by TCRdb to 2018 to 2020). Library creation used the immunoSEQ multiplex PCR assay. Imported from immuneACCESS, the table was reduced by TCRdb to in-frame sequences with V and J called. These copies leave out some clones; in studies compared against another copy, an unresolved V gene accounts for under half, and the cause of the remainder is not known. Counted in this sample were around 210,000 clones; around three quarters of them appeared once. Clones ranked in the top ten supply less than 7% of the sample. The sample was peripheral blood. These TCRs come from a woman in her 70s with acute or convalescent COVID-19.

The chain is built from TRBV11-3 and TRBJ2-1; tentatively, D is TRBD1 (6 bases). CDR3 size: 15 residues. Germline V lookup: CDR1 SGHNT, CDR2 YENEEA. The germline V and J ends were trimmed by 5 bases and 1 base, with 12 bases remaining between them. As DNA, the CDR3 is TGTGCCAGCAGCCTCTCGAGGGGGTCCTACAATGAGCAGTTCTTC. It encodes CASSLSRGSYNEQFF.

The chain recombines TRBV6-6 with TRBJ1-1; D uncertain. The germline V gene has CDR1 MNHNY and CDR2 SVGAGI (reference sequence). The ends were cut back, 5 bases at V and 0 bases at J, with 13 bases in the middle. The CDR3 length is 15 residues. The CDR3 sequence is CASSPRQGVNTEAFF. CDR3 nucleotide sequence: TGTGCCAGCAGTCCACGACAAGGCGTGAACACTGAAGCTTTCTTT.

The J gene is TRBJ1-2, the V gene TRBV20-1, with TRBD1 matching over 12 bases. Germline V gene sequence: CDR1 DFQATT, CDR2 SNEGSKA (reference sequence). V dropped 3 bases and J dropped 7; count of bases not matched to a gene: 15. The CDR3 covers 17 residues. CDR3 nucleotides: TGCAGTGCTAGTCCCGGGACAGGGGGCTCCTGGGTCCGTGGCTACACCTTC. It encodes CSASPGTGGSWVRGYTF.

The chain carries TRBV10-1 and TRBJ1-5; the D is unclear. With 2 bases removed from V and 7 bases from J, the gap between germline ends came to 12 bases. The CDR3 is 14 residues long. In germline, CDR1 is WNHNN, CDR2 SYGVQD (reference sequence). The DNA of the CDR3 is TGCGCCAGCAGTGAGGGTGGGCCCTGGCAGCCCCAGCATTTT. Translating it yields CASSEGGPWQPQHF.

The chain employs TRBV3-1 (or the pseudogene TRBV3-2) and TRBJ2-2; no reliable D call. V lost 4 bases and J 0 bases, leaving 12 bases between the germline ends. There are 16 residues in the CDR3. Germline CDR1 reads LGHDT; CDR2 reads YNNKEL (reference sequence). Here the CDR3 DNA reads TGTGCCAGCAGCCCCTTGCGGCTAGCGAACACCGGGGAGCTGTTTTTT. Translated: CASSPLRLANTGELFF.

Only a few counts were recorded for this clone. The chain employs TRBV29-1 and TRBJ1-4; 10 nucleotides agree with TRBD1. The CDR3 spans 13 residues. The V segment lost 2 bases and the J segment 10 bases; nucleotides outside the gene matches: 4. CDR1 and CDR2 from the germline V gene are SQVTM and ANQGSEA. CDR3 nucleotides: TGCAGCGTTGAATGGGACAGGGGAGGAAAACTGTTTTTT. Its translation: CSVEWDRGGKLFF. Variable domain in full (rest from reference TRBV29-1 and TRBJ1-4): SAVISQKPSRDICQRGTSLTIQCQVDSQVTMMFWYRQQPGQSLTLIATANQGSEATYESGFVIDKFPISRPNLTFSTLTVSNMSPEDSSIYLCSVEWDRGGKLFFGSGTQLSVL.

This clone was recorded once. V usage is TRBV6-5 and J usage is TRBJ1-6; the match to TRBD1 covers 10 bases. Germline CDR1 reads MNHEY; CDR2 reads SVGAGI. There are 14 residues in the CDR3. With 9 bases clipped from V and 5 bases from J, the junction kept 4 bases outside the gene matches. CDR3 protein: CASLGQGDNSPLHF. CDR3 in DNA: TGTGCCAGTCTTGGACAGGGGGATAATTCACCCCTCCACTTT.

The chain uses TRBV5-6 and TRBJ2-2; D may be TRBD2 (6 bases). This CDR3 spans 12 amino acids. Per the germline V gene, CDR1 is SGHDT and CDR2 is YYEEEE. Trimming removed 3 bases from V and 6 bases from J, with 6 bases in between. This CDR3 reads CASSWGAGELFF. DNA of the CDR3: TGTGCCAGCAGCTGGGGGGCCGGGGAGCTGTTTTTT.

This clone turned up a few times. The chain combines TRBV18 with TRBJ2-1, with TRBD1 as a possible D gene (6 bases). V was shortened by 3 bases and J by 6 bases, with 15 bases between the two germline ends. The germline gives CDR1 KGHSH, CDR2 LQKENI. The CDR3 spans 15 residues. As DNA, the CDR3 is TGTGCCAGCTCACCGGGGGCGGGTGCCAGCAATGAGCAGTTCTTC. Protein product: CASSPGAGASNEQFF. Full variable domain (outside the CDR3, taken from reference TRBV18 and TRBJ2-1): NAGVMQNPRHLVRRRGQEARLRCSPMKGHSHVYWYRQLPEEGLKFMVYLQKENIIDESGMPKERFSAEFPKEGPSILRIQQVVRGDSAAYFCASSPGAGASNEQFFGPGTRLTVL.

The rearrangement uses TRBV6-5 and TRBJ1-3; D is uncertain. The V end was cut by 7 bases, the J end by 4 bases, with 5 bases between. The CDR3 is made up of 11 amino acids. Germline CDR1 and CDR2: MNHEY and SVGAGI. Here the CDR3 reads CASTGGNTIYF. The CDR3 bases are TGTGCCAGCACCGGGGGAAACACCATATATTTT.

This clone was seen only a few times. V is TRBV11-1 and J is TRBJ2-7; 7 bases line up with TRBD1. Germline assignment: CDR1 SGHAT and CDR2 FQDESV (reference sequence). Trimming took 6 bases from V and 2 from J; bases not matched to a gene: 7. The CDR3 has 14 amino acids. The CDR3 region has the DNA TGTGCCAGCAGACCAGGGGGTTTCGCCTACGAGCAGTACTTC. Protein product: CASRPGGFAYEQYF.

This clone came up once. The chain carries TRBV19 and TRBJ2-7, with TRBD1 as a possible D gene (5 bases). Germline V lookup: CDR1 LNHDA, CDR2 SQIVND (reference sequence). The CDR3 contains 14 residues. CDR3 protein: CAPTNWGESYEQYF. The CDR3 DNA reads as TGTGCACCCACCAATTGGGGCGAGTCCTACGAGCAGTACTTC.

The chain combines TRBV2 with TRBJ2-1, with 12 nucleotides matching TRBD2. V was pared by 8 bases and J by 6 bases, with 11 bases of the junction left unmatched. This CDR3 comprises 16 residues. Looked up from germline, CDR1 is SNHLY and CDR2 is FYNNEI. CDR3 in amino acids: CASERLAGVSLNEQFF. CDR3 DNA: TGTGCCAGCGAACGACTAGCGGGAGTGTCCCTCAATGAGCAGTTCTTC.

The rearrangement links TRBV6-5 to TRBJ1-6; 8 bases match TRBD1. In germline, CDR1 is MNHEY, CDR2 SVGAGI. Trimming at V came to 2 bases and at J to 10 bases, leaving 7 bases not matched to a gene. This CDR3 has 15 residues. The CDR3 DNA follows: TGTGCCAGCAGTTACAGACAGGGGCGGGAGTCACCCCTCCACTTT. It translates to CASSYRQGRESPLHF.